The sequence of this TCR beta chain was determined in a study of CD8 T cells in Susac syndrome. Overall study findings and caveats: In Susac syndrome, the CD4+ T cell repertoires did not show clonal expansion.

With respect to this clonotype: Its specificity is not known.

The authors reverse transcribed roughly 0.5 to 1 ug RNA with random hexamers. The TCR beta CDR3 was amplified by immunoSEQ multiplex PCR across 54 Vbeta, 13 Jbeta. MiXCR, run by TCRdb on the immunoSEQ multiplex PCR reads, gives a single entry per CDR3 protein. Of over 150,000 distinct CDR3 sequences listed, around 95% are singletons. Trimming removed 0 bases from V and 12 bases from J, with 13 bases in between. This CDR3 region has 12 residues. Germline lookup yields CDR1 SGHRS and CDR2 YFSETQ. The receptor's source is a human donor with Susac syndrome. This rearrangement joins TRBV5-1 to TRBJ2-7; D is possibly TRBD1 (5 bases). Sequencing was done on a sample of CD4+ T cells from PBMCs. The CDR3 is CASSLEGPGVYF. In DNA form, the CDR3 reads TGCGCCAGCAGCTTGGAGGGGCCAGGAGTGTACTTC.